These 30 T cell receptor beta chains were all obtained from the same sample, sequenced in a study of blood T cell repertoires in COVID-19. Assay used: immunoSEQ multiplex PCR; TCRdb lists only in-frame clones, some missing. The repertoire holds some 260,000 clones, with about 88% as singletons. The sample taken for sequencing was PBMCs or T cells enriched from blood (not recorded which). These receptor sequences come from a man aged 30 to 39 with acute COVID-19.

The chain couples TRBV24-1 to TRBJ2-3; 10 positions agree with TRBD2. The CDR3 runs 17 residues. Germline-derived CDR1 and CDR2 are KGHDR and SFDVKD. V trimming: 4 bases; J trimming: 0 bases; junction bases outside the gene matches: 6. This CDR3 reads CATSEPGLALSTDTQYF. CDR3 in DNA: TGTGCCACCAGTGAGCCGGGACTAGCGCTTAGCACAGATACGCAGTATTTT.

The chain carries TRBV6-5 and TRBJ2-1, with a weak D call TRBD2 (5 bases). This CDR3 spans 14 amino acids. V was shortened by 2 bases and J by 4 bases, with 9 bases between the two germline ends. Germline V CDR1 and CDR2: MNHEY, SVGAGI. CDR3 residues: CASSYTRVYNEQFF. CDR3 DNA: TGTGCCAGCAGTTACACTAGGGTTTACAATGAGCAGTTCTTC.

This clone was detected a few times. This chain uses TRBV27 with TRBJ1-2; maybe TRBD1 (5 bases). CDR1 is MNHEY and CDR2 is SMNVEV in the germline V gene (reference sequence). CDR3 length: 13 amino acids. Trimming stripped 0 bases from V and 3 bases from J, with 5 bases between. CDR3 nucleotide sequence: TGTGCCAGCAGTTTATCAGGGGACTATGGCTACACCTTC. This encodes CASSLSGDYGYTF.

The V and J genes are TRBV6-2 or TRBV6-3 and TRBJ2-5; no clear D. CDR1 is MNHEY and CDR2 is SVGEGT in the germline V gene. The V end was cut by 2 bases, the J end by 5 bases, with 6 bases between. The length of the CDR3 is 12 residues. As DNA, the CDR3 is TGTGCCAGCAGTTACCCTATGGAGACCCAGTACTTC. As protein: CASSYPMETQYF.

The chain employs TRBV7-6 and TRBJ1-5; 7 nucleotides align to TRBD1. Trimming cost V 1 base and J 4 bases; bases outside gene matches: 7. The germline gives CDR1 SGHVS, CDR2 FNYEAQ. The CDR3 spans 16 residues. The CDR3, as DNA: TGTGCCAGCAGCTTAGGGCCAGCCAGGGGGAATCAGCCCCAGCATTTT. Encoded protein: CASSLGPARGNQPQHF.

This clone was counted only a few times. The chain joins TRBV5-1 to TRBJ1-3; TRBD1 aligns across 7 bases. Germline CDR1 SGHRS, CDR2 YFSETQ. With V trimmed by 7 bases and J by 2 bases, 3 bases remained unmatched. The CDR3 is 13 residues long. The CDR3 spells CASQTGTGNTIYF. CDR3 DNA sequence: TGCGCCAGCCAGACAGGGACTGGAAACACCATATATTTT.

This chain links TRBV5-4 with TRBJ1-2; the D is unclear. CDR1 and CDR2 (germline): SGHNT, YYREEE (reference sequence). The CDR3 is made up of 16 amino acids. V was pared by 6 bases and J by 6 bases, with 24 bases between. The CDR3 spells CASTQTRTGTSDGYTF. CDR3 DNA sequence: TGTGCCAGCACCCAAACCCGGACGGGAACCAGCGATGGCTACACCTTC.

The chain combines TRBV4-1 with TRBJ1-2; D uncertain. The V gene lost 3 bases and the J gene lost 8 bases, with 16 bases spanning the gap. Germline V gene data show CDR1 as MGHRA and CDR2 as YSYEKL. The CDR3 length is 14 residues. CDR3 DNA: TGCGCCAGCAGCCAGAGTTCTAATGCGGTCGGCTACACCTTC. Encoded protein: CASSQSSNAVGYTF.

The V call is TRBV25-1, the J call TRBJ1-1, with a tentative D call TRBD1 (6 bases). CDR1 is MGHDK and CDR2 is SYGVNS in the germline V gene. There are 16 residues in the CDR3. The V end lost 2 bases, the J end lost 1 base, and 14 bases lay between the germline ends. The CDR3 nucleotides read TGTGCCAGCAGTGAAAAGGGAGTCAGGGGGAACACTGAAGCTTTCTTT. Translated, it gives CASSEKGVRGNTEAFF.

The chain carries TRBV3-1 (or the pseudogene TRBV3-2) and TRBJ1-2; D gene ambiguous. With 1 base removed from V and 0 bases from J, the gap between germline ends came to 9 bases. This CDR3 is built from 15 residues. Germline V gene sequence: CDR1 LGHDT, CDR2 YNNKEL (reference sequence). The CDR3, as DNA: TGTGCCAGCAGCCAAGCTAAGTCGGCTAACTATGGCTACACCTTC. As protein: CASSQAKSANYGYTF.

The chain combines TRBV5-5 with TRBJ2-5; tentative D call: TRBD1 (6 bases). The CDR3 contains 14 residues. The V end lost 6 bases, the J end lost 2 bases, and 14 bases lay between the germline ends. Looked up from germline, CDR1 is SGHKS and CDR2 is YYEKEE (reference sequence). In nucleotides, the CDR3 is TGTGCCAGCACCGCACGGACAGTACAAGAGACCCAGTACTTC. As protein: CASTARTVQETQYF.

The rearrangement joins TRBV6-1 to TRBJ2-3; tentative D call: TRBD1 (6 bases). CDR3 length: 14 residues. Trimming removed 1 base at V and 3 bases at J, with 8 bases between. Germline CDR1 reads MNHNS; CDR2 reads SASEGT. Here the CDR3 reads CASSEGQETDTQYF. CDR3 nucleotide sequence: TGTGCCAGCAGTGAAGGACAGGAAACAGATACGCAGTATTTT.

This chain uses TRBV18 with TRBJ1-2, with D possibly being TRBD1 (5 bases). CDR3 length: 17 residues. CDR1 is KGHSH, CDR2 LQKENI, per germline. Trimming removed 0 bases from V and 3 bases from J, with 17 bases in between. The chain's CDR3 is CASSPPLSPGNHYGYTF. Here the CDR3 DNA reads TGTGCCAGCTCACCACCGCTTTCTCCAGGGAACCACTATGGCTACACCTTC. The variable domain in full, with the rest retrieved from reference TRBV18 and TRBJ1-2, is NAGVMQNPRHLVRRRGQEARLRCSPMKGHSHVYWYRQLPEEGLKFMVYLQKENIIDESGMPKERFSAEFPKEGPSILRIQQVVRGDSAAYFCASSPPLSPGNHYGYTFGSGTRLTVV.

V and J are TRBV7-8 and TRBJ1-5; a possible D gene is TRBD1 (5 bases). The CDR3 spans 15 residues. CDR1 and CDR2 from the germline V gene are SGHVS and FQNEAQ. V was clipped by 3 bases and J by 0 bases, with 9 bases between them. The CDR3 is CASSFGGDSNQPQHF. The CDR3 DNA follows: TGTGCCAGCAGCTTCGGAGGGGATAGCAATCAGCCCCAGCATTTT.

In its sample, this clone was seen a few times. One end of the junction does not line up with germline, which may come from a read error. The V call is TRBV5-1, the J call TRBJ2-2, with 10 nucleotides matching TRBD2. The CDR3 is made up of 16 amino acids. Germline values: CDR1 SGHRS, CDR2 YFSETQ. The CDR3 DNA reads TGTGCCAGCAGCGCCCTAGCGGGAGTTGGCACCGGGGAGCTGTTTTTT. It yields the protein CASSALAGVGTGELFF.

V is TRBV27 and J is TRBJ2-2; 7 bases agree with TRBD1. Germline assignment: CDR1 MNHEY and CDR2 SMNVEV (reference sequence). The CDR3 covers 14 residues. Unmatched junction bases numbered 7, after V lost 6 bases and J lost 6 bases. CDR3: CASRTGTAPGELFF. The CDR3 DNA follows: TGTGCCAGCAGAACCGGGACAGCGCCCGGGGAGCTGTTTTTT.

The gene calls are TRBV2 and TRBJ1-5; 7 bases agree with TRBD1. Germline loops: CDR1 SNHLY, CDR2 FYNNEI. CDR3 length equals 13 residues. The V segment lost 6 bases and the J segment 6 bases; nucleotides outside the gene matches: 5. This CDR3 reads CASSSGGTQPQHF. The CDR3 region has the DNA TGTGCCAGCAGCTCAGGGGGGACTCAGCCCCAGCATTTT.

The rearrangement joins TRBV7-8 to TRBJ2-5; 12 bases match TRBD1. CDR3 length equals 17 residues. Germline V gene lookup returns CDR1 SGHVS and CDR2 FQNEAQ. V shed 1 base, J shed 4 bases, and the junction held 7 bases outside the gene matches. The CDR3 region has the DNA TGTGCCAGCAGCTTAGTGGGGGACAGGGGGCGCTTAGAGACCCAGTACTTC. Its protein product is CASSLVGDRGRLETQYF.

This rearrangement joins TRBV14 to TRBJ2-5, with 13 nucleotides matching TRBD2. CDR3 length: 18 amino acids. Per germline, CDR1 SGHDN and CDR2 FVKESK. Losses at the gene ends were 2 bases for V and 6 bases for J; bases not matched to a gene: 12. CDR3 sequence: CASSQPGLAGNAKKTQYF. The CDR3 DNA reads as TGTGCCAGCAGCCAACCGGGACTAGCGGGGAATGCCAAGAAGACCCAGTACTTC.

V and J are TRBV6-2 or TRBV6-3 and TRBJ2-1, with TRBD2 as a possible D gene (6 bases). Germline CDR1 and CDR2: MNHEY and SVGEGT. This CDR3 contains 16 residues. Trimming cost V 1 base and J 2 bases, with 12 bases left between them. The CDR3 nucleotides read TGTGCCAGCAGTTACTTGGCCGGGGGACCCTACAATGAGCAGTTCTTC. It codes for CASSYLAGGPYNEQFF.

V and J are TRBV24-1 and TRBJ2-5, with D uncertain. The CDR3 has 15 amino acids. Germline V CDR1 and CDR2: KGHDR, SFDVKD. Trimming pared 0 bases from V and 6 bases from J, leaving 13 bases between. The CDR3 sequence: CATSDLPTSGQTQYF. CDR3 DNA sequence: TGTGCCACCAGTGATTTGCCGACCAGTGGGCAGACCCAGTACTTC.

The chain combines TRBV12-5 with TRBJ1-1; D remains ambiguous. This CDR3 spans 14 amino acids. The germline CDR1 and CDR2 sequences are LGHNT and FRNRAP. The V end was cut by 0 bases, the J end by 3 bases, with 8 bases between. For the CDR3, the DNA is TGTGCTAGTGGTTTGGTACGAGGCTACACTGAAGCTTTCTTT. As protein: CASGLVRGYTEAFF.

This chain uses TRBV5-1 with TRBJ2-7; 10 positions match TRBD1. Germline-derived CDR1 and CDR2 are SGHRS and YFSETQ. The V segment lost 4 bases and the J segment 2 bases; nucleotides outside the gene matches: 3. CDR3 length: 14 amino acids. The CDR3 DNA is TGCGCCAGCAGCCTCGGACAGGGGGCCTACGAGCAGTACGTC. Its protein is CASSLGQGAYEQYV.

This chain joins TRBV5-6 and TRBJ2-3, with 9 bases lining up with TRBD1. CDR3 length: 15 amino acids. Germline-derived CDR1 and CDR2 are SGHDT and YYEEEE. J was trimmed by 5 bases and V by 4 bases; bases with no gene match: 8. The CDR3 DNA follows: TGTGCCAGCAGCGGGGACAGGGCGGAAGAAGATACGCAGTATTTT. It specifies CASSGDRAEEDTQYF.

The CDR3 reads CSVVAGKTQYF. DNA for the CDR3: TGCAGCGTTGTGGCAGGGAAGACCCAGTACTTC. The chain couples TRBV29-1 to TRBJ2-5; a possible D gene is TRBD1 (5 bases). This CDR3 spans 11 amino acids. Germline CDR1 SQVTM, CDR2 ANQGSEA. V lost 4 bases and J lost 6, with 9 bases in between.

V and J are TRBV5-6 and TRBJ1-4; TRBD1 agrees at 8 bases. Germline loops: CDR1 SGHDT, CDR2 YYEEEE. V was clipped by 5 bases and J by 4 bases; unmatched bases: 10. CDR3 length: 16 residues. DNA for the CDR3: TGTGCCAGCAGACTGAGGACAGGGTCGGTTAATGAAAAACTGTTTTTT. The encoded protein is CASRLRTGSVNEKLFF. The whole variable domain, filled in from reference TRBV5-6 and TRBJ1-4, reads DAGVTQSPTHLIKTRGQQVTLRCSPKSGHDTVSWYQQALGQGPQFIFQYYEEEERQRGNFPDRFSGHQFPNYSSELNVNALLLGDSALYLCASRLRTGSVNEKLFFGSGTQLSVL.

The chain links TRBV7-3 to TRBJ2-3; D is ambiguous. This CDR3 region has 15 residues. Germline CDR1 is SGHTA and CDR2 is FQGTGA. V lost 1 base to trimming and J lost 1 base, with 9 bases between them. The CDR3 DNA is TGTGCCAGCAGCTTAAGACTTTCGGGCACAGATACGCAGTATTTT. Translating gives CASSLRLSGTDTQYF.

V usage is TRBV21-1 and J usage is TRBJ1-6. TRBV21-1 corresponds to a pseudogene. The CDR3 is 13 residues long. The CDR3 coding sequence is TGTGCCAGCAGACCTCCTCGGGGGTCACCCCTCCACTTT. Translating gives CASRPPRGSPLHF.

This clone has just a few counts. The chain combines TRBV14 with TRBJ1-1; D is uncertain. Deletions cut 3 bases from V and 11 bases from J, with 13 bases between. The CDR3 totals 12 residues. The germline gives CDR1 SGHDN, CDR2 FVKESK. The CDR3 here is CASSHLRGGAFF. The CDR3 region has the DNA TGTGCCAGCAGCCATCTCCGAGGAGGGGCTTTCTTT.

The chain links TRBV25-1 to TRBJ1-5; D perhaps matches TRBD1 (5 bases). The CDR3 length is 14 residues. Trimming pared 3 bases from V and 2 bases from J, leaving 8 bases between. Per the germline V gene, CDR1 is MGHDK and CDR2 is SYGVNS. CDR3 amino acids: CASSDTRGNQPQHF. CDR3 nucleotide sequence: TGTGCCAGCAGTGATACCAGGGGCAATCAGCCCCAGCATTTT. Filled out from reference TRBV25-1 and TRBJ1-5, the complete variable domain reads EADIYQTPRYLVIGTGKKITLECSQTMGHDKMYWYQQDPGMELHLIHYSYGVNSTEKGDLSSESTVSRIRTEHFPLTLESARPSHTSQYLCASSDTRGNQPQHFGDGTRLSIL.